Sequencing of this T cell receptor (beta chain) was carried out in a study of cytomegalovirus exposure and HLA in healthy donors. Study information: Around 80 million unique TCRs from HLA-typed donors were held in an early data release.

The CDR3 spans 14 residues. Germline CDR1 reads MNHEY; CDR2 reads SMNVEV (reference sequence). V was cut by 8 bases and J by 2 bases, with 14 bases left in between. Overall study results and limits: In a later analysis, TCR beta V- and J-gene trimming showed a link to a missense DCLRE1C variant.

To note about this clone: Its antigen is not known.

13 Jbeta primers and 60 Vbeta primers were used for the PCR. Sequenced by immunoSEQ multiplex PCR; TCRdb stores in-frame clones only, minus some. Of around 170,000 clones in the sample, roughly four fifths were seen once. The origin of this receptor is a young woman in good health and CMV-seronegative. The chain recombines TRBV27 with TRBJ2-3; D perhaps matches TRBD1 (6 bases). The source material was PBMCs. CDR3 loop: CASGTRGFTDTQYF. The CDR3, as DNA: TGTGCCAGCGGTACGAGGGGGTTCACAGATACGCAGTATTTT.